This T cell receptor (beta chain) emerged from a study of blood T cell repertoires in COVID-19. Study background: Samples came from the United States, Italy and Spain, spanning acute and convalescent COVID-19. PBMCs, B-cell-depleted T cells, or T cells provided the cDNA or gDNA that made up the material.

The repertoire was sequenced with immunoSEQ multiplex PCR; TCRdb's copy has only in-frame clones and lacks some. The sample includes tens of thousands of clones, around 90% seen only once; the top ten take about a sixth. V was pared by 4 bases and J by 4 bases, with 10 bases between. Looked up from germline, CDR1 is LGHDT and CDR2 is YNNKEL (reference sequence). This CDR3 region has 13 residues. The sample consisted of peripheral blood. The source is a man of 80 years or more with acute or convalescent COVID-19. The chain links TRBV3-1 (or the pseudogene TRBV3-2) to TRBJ1-2, with D maybe TRBD1 (6 bases). The CDR3 sequence: CASSLGGRYGYTF. CDR3 coding DNA: TGTGCCAGCAGCCTAGGGGGTCGCTATGGCTACACCTTC.